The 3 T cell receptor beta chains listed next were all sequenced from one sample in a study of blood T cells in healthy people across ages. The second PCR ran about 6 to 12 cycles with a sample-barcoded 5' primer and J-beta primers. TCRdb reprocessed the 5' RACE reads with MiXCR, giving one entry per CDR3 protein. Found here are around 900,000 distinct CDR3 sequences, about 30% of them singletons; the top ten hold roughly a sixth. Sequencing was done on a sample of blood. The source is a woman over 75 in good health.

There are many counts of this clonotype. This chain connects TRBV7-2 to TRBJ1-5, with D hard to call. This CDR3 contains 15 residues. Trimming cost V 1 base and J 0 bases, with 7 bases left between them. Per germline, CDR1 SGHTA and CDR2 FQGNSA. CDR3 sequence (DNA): TGTGCCAGCAGCTTAGGGGTCAATAGCAATCAGCCCCAGCATTTT. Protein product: CASSLGVNSNQPQHF.

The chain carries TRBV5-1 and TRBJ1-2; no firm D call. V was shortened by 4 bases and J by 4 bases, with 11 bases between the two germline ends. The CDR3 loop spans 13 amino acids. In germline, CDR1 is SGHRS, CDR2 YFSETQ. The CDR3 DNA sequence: TGCGCCAGCAGCCCAGGTGAGAGCTATGGCTACACCTTC. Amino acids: CASSPGESYGYTF. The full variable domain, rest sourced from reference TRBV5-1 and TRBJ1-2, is KAGVTQTPRYLIKTRGQQVTLSCSPISGHRSVSWYQQTPGQGLQFLFEYFSETQRNKGNFPGRFSGRQFSNSRSEMNVSTLELGDSALYLCASSPGESYGYTFGSGTRLTVV.

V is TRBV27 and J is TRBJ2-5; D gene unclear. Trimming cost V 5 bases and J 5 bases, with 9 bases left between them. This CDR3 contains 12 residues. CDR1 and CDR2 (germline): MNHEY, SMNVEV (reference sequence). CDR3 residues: CASSPNMETQYF. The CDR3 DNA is TGTGCCAGCAGTCCAAATATGGAGACCCAGTACTTC.